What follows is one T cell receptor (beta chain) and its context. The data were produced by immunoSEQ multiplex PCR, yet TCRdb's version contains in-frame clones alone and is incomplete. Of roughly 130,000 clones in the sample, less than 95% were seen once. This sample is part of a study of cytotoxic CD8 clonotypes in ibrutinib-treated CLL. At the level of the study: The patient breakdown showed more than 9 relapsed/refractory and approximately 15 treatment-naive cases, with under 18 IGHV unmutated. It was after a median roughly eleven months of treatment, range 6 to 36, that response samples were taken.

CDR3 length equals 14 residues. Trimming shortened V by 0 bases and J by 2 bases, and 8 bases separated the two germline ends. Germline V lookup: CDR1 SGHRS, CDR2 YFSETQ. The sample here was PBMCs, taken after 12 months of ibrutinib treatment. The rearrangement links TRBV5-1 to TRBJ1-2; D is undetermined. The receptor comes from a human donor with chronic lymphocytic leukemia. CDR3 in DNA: TGCGCCAGCAGCTTGGAAGTCGGAAACTATGGCTACACCTTC. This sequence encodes CASSLEVGNYGYTF.